The sequence of this TCR beta chain was determined in a study of ipilimumab plus nivolumab after autologous stem cell transplantation. Starting 14 to 28 days after autologous transplant, ipilimumab 1 mg/kg was given. Patients received nivolumab 3 mg/kg at weeks 1, 4, 7, 10, then fortnightly to week 26. The data were produced by immunoSEQ multiplex PCR, yet TCRdb's version contains in-frame clones alone and is incomplete. The data hold 22,000 or so clones, with roughly 69% observed a single time. Per the germline V gene, CDR1 is SGHRS and CDR2 is YFSETQ. This CDR3 has 17 residues. The ends lost 1 base at V and 0 bases at J; junction bases unmatched: 4.

The TCR was taken from a male donor with diffuse large B-cell lymphoma. This specimen consisted of PBMCs, obtained in a trial of ipilimumab plus nivolumab as post-transplant consolidation. This rearrangement joins TRBV5-1 to TRBJ2-7; TRBD2 agrees at 13 bases. DNA of the CDR3: TGCGCCAGCAGCTTGACTAGCGGGGGGGCCAGCTCCTACGAGCAGTACTTC. It translates to CASSLTSGGASSYEQYF.